The present T cell receptor beta chain was sequenced within a study of T cell responses to AZD1222 COVID-19 vaccine. Broader study findings: The study reported that nearly half of spike-specific TCRs target unmutated variant regions.

The CDR3 covers 14 residues. V shed 0 bases and J shed 6 bases, with 9 bases lying between them. Germline-derived CDR1 and CDR2 are SGHNT and YYREEE (reference sequence). TCRdb's copy holds only in-frame clones and misses some; the assay was immunoSEQ multiplex PCR. The sample has around 130,000 clones, around 84% seen once. A remark on this clone: The antigen remains unidentified.

This sequence joins TRBV5-4 and TRBJ1-4; D remains ambiguous. This sequence was found in an adult in good health. The specimen was peripheral blood, collected on day 0 of AZD1222 vaccination. The CDR3 DNA reads TGTGCCAGCAGCTTGGAAGGGTCAGATGAAAAACTGTTTTTT. Protein product: CASSLEGSDEKLFF.